The T cell receptor beta chain described here comes from a study of OX40 agonist ivuxolimab in advanced cancers. In this sample, this clone turned up a few times. The data were produced by immunoSEQ multiplex PCR, yet TCRdb's version contains in-frame clones alone and is incomplete. The table lists under 95,000 clones, 75% to 95% of them singletons. Trimming stripped 3 bases from V and 5 bases from J, with 11 bases between. CDR1 is SGHTA, CDR2 FQGNSA, per germline. The CDR3 spans 13 residues. The specimen comprised CD4+ or CD8+ T cells sorted from blood, sampled in a trial of the OX40 agonist ivuxolimab. This rearrangement joins TRBV7-2 to TRBJ2-7; D is ambiguous. The TCR comes from an adult with an advanced solid tumor such as melanoma, head and neck, liver or kidney cancer. In DNA, the CDR3 is TGTGCCAGCAGCTTTTATCTTTCCAACGAGCAGTACTTC. It translates to CASSFYLSNEQYF.